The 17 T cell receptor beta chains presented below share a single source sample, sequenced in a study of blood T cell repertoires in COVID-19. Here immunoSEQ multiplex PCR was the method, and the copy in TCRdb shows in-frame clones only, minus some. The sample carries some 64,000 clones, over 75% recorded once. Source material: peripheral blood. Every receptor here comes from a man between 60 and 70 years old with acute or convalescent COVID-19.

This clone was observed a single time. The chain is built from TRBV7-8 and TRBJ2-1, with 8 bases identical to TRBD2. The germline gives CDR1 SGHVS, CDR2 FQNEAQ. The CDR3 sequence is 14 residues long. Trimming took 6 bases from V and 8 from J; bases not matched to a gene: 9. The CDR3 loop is CASSDGRAVDEQFF. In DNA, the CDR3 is TGTGCCAGCAGTGACGGGAGGGCCGTGGATGAGCAGTTCTTC.

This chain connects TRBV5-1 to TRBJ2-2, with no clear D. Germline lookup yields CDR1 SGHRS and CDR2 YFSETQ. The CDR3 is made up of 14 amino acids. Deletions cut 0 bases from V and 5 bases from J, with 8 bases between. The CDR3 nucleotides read TGCGCCAGCAGCTTGGAGCCGATTACCGGGGAGCTGTTTTTT. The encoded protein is CASSLEPITGELFF.

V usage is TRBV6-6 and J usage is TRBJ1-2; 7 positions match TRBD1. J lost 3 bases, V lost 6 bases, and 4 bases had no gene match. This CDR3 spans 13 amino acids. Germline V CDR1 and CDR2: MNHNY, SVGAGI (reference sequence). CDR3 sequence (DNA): TGTGCCAGCAGGCGACAGGGCGACTATGGCTACACCTTC. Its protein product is CASRRQGDYGYTF.

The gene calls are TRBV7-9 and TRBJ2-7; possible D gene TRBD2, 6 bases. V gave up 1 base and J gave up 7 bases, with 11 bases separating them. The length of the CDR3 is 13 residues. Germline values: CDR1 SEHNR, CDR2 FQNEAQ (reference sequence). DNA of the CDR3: TGTGCCAGCAGCTTAGTTCCGGGAGATGAGCAGTACTTC. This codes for CASSLVPGDEQYF.

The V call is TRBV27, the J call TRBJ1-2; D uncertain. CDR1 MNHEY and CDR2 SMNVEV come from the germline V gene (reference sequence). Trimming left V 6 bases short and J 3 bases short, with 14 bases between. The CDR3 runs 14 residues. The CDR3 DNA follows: TGTGCCAGCAGCGGACGAGGGCAGGACTATGGCTACACCTTC. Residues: CASSGRGQDYGYTF.

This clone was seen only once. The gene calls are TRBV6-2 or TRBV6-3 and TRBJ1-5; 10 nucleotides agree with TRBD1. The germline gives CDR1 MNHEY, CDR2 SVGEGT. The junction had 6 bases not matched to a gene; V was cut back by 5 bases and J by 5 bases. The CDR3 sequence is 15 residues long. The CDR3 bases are TGTGCCAGCAGTGTGGGACAGGGGCCCTATCAGCCCCAGCATTTT. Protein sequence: CASSVGQGPYQPQHF.

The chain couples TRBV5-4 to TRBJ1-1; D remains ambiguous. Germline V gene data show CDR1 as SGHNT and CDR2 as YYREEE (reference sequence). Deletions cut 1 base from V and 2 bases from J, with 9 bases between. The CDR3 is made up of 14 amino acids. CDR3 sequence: CASSLMFRNTEAFF. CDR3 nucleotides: TGTGCCAGCAGCTTGATGTTTAGAAACACTGAAGCTTTCTTT.

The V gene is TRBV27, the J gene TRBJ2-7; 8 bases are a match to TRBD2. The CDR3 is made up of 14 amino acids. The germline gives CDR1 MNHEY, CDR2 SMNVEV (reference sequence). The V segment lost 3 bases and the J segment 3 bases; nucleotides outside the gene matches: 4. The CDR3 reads CASSFSGTYYEQYF. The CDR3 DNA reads TGTGCCAGCAGTTTTAGCGGGACCTACTACGAGCAGTACTTC.

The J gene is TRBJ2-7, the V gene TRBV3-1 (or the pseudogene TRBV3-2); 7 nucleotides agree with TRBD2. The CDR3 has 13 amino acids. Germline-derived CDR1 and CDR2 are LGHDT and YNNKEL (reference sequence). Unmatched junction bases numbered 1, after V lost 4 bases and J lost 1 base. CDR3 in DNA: TGTGCCAGCAGCCGGGGGGGATCCTACGAGCAGTACTTC. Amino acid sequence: CASSRGGSYEQYF.

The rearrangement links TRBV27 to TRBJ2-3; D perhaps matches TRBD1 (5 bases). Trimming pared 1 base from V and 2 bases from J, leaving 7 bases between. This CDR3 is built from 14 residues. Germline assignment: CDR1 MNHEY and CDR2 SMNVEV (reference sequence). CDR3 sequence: CASSLWGPTDTQYF. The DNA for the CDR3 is TGTGCCAGCAGTTTATGGGGCCCCACAGATACGCAGTATTTT.

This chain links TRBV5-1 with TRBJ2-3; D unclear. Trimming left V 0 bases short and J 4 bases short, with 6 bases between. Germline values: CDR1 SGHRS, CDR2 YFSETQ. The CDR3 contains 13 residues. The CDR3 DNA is TGCGCCAGCAGCTTGGATGAGGCAGATACGCAGTATTTT. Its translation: CASSLDEADTQYF.

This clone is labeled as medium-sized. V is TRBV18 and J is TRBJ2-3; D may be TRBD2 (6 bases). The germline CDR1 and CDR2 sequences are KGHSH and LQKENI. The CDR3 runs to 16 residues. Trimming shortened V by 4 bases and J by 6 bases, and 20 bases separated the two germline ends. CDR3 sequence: CASSLLLTGVADTQYF. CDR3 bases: TGTGCCAGCTCACTACTCCTCACGGGAGTCGCGGATACGCAGTATTTT.

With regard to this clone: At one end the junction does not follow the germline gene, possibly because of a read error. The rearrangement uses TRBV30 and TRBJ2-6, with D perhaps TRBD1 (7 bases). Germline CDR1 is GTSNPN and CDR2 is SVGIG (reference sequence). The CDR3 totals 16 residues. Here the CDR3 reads CARRVRGDNGANVLTF. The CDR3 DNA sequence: TGTGCCCGGAGGGTCAGGGGGGACAATGGGGCCAACGTCCTGACTTTC.

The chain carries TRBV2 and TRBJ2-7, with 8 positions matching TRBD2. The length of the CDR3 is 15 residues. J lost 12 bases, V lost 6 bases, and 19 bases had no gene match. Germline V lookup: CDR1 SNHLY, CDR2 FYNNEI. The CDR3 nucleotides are TGTGCCAGCAGGCGCCTGGCTAGCGGGCTCCCCCTGGGGTACTTC. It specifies CASRRLASGLPLGYF.

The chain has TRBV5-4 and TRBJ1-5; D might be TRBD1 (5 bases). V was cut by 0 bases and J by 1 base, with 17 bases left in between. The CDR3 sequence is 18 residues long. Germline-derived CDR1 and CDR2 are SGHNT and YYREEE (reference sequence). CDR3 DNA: TGTGCCAGCAGCTTGGGGGGGGGAGGCCCCCGGAGCAATCAGCCCCAGCATTTT. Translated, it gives CASSLGGGGPRSNQPQHF.

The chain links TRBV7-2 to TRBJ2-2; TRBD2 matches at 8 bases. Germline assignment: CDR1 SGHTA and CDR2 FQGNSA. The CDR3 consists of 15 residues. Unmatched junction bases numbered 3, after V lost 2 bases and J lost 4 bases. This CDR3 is CASSLLAGPTGELFF. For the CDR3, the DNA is TGTGCCAGCAGCTTACTAGCGGGCCCCACCGGGGAGCTGTTTTTT.

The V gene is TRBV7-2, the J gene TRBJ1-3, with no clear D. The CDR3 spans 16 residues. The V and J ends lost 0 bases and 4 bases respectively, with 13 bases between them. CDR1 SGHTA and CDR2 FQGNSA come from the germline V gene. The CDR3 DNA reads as TGTGCCAGCAGCTTAGCGGTGCGGCTCGGAGGAAACACCATATATTTT. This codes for CASSLAVRLGGNTIYF.